These T cell receptor beta chains were read from a single sample in a study of T cells in Graves' hyperthyroidism and ophthalmopathy. TCRdb redid the calling of the multiplex PCR reads with MiXCR, one entry per CDR3 protein. The repertoire has 500,000 to 650,000 distinct CDR3 sequences, over 35% of them found once; the top ten carry around 44%. Sequenced input: peripheral blood or thyroid tissue (not recorded which). Receptors originate from an adult woman with Graves' disease, either hyperthyroidism or ophthalmopathy (not recorded which). CDR3s include the opening cysteine and the closing phenylalanine or tryptophan. A D gene is named only where the DNA matches it firmly. Some rows mark clone size as missing; the rest say once, few, many or name a class of expanded clone.

V gene	J gene	clone size	D gene	CDR3 protein	CDR3 DNA
TRBV7-2	TRBJ1-2	.	.	CASSPSGANYGYTF	TGTGCCAGCAGCCCTAGCGGGGCTAACTATGGCTACACCTTC
TRBV25-1	TRBJ1-6	.	TRBD1	CASSPGTGIDSPLHF	TGTGCCAGCAGCCCAGGGACAGGGATAGATTCACCCCTCCACTTT
TRBV11-2	TRBJ1-1	many	.	CASSWPFRNTEAFF	TGTGCCAGCAGCTGGCCGTTCCGGAACACTGAAGCTTTCTTT
TRBV5-1	TRBJ1-5	many	TRBD1	CASSPGQGAFQPQHF	TGCGCCAGCAGCCCAGGACAGGGGGCCTTTCAGCCCCAGCATTTT
TRBV20-1	TRBJ1-5	few	TRBD1	CSARRGTGFNQPQHF	TGCAGTGCTAGACGCGGGACAGGGTTCAATCAGCCCCAGCATTTT
TRBV18	TRBJ1-5	many	.	CASSPGYNQPQHF	TGTGCCAGCTCACCAGGGTACAATCAGCCCCAGCATTTT
TRBV27	TRBJ2-7	few	TRBD2	CASRETSSSYEQYF	TGTGCCAGCAGAGAGACTAGCAGCTCCTACGAGCAGTACTTC
TRBV7-2	TRBJ1-6	.	TRBD1	CASSPRTGTEPLHF	TGTGCCAGCAGCCCCCGGACAGGGACAGAACCCCTCCACTTT
TRBV11-2	TRBJ2-7	.	.	CASSSRPQGIEQYF	TGTGCCAGCAGTTCCCGACCCCAGGGGATCGAGCAGTACTTC
TRBV7-2	TRBJ1-1	.	TRBD1	CASSIRTGLNTEAFF	TGTGCCAGCAGCATCCGGACAGGGCTGAACACTGAAGCTTTCTTT
TRBV4-2	TRBJ2-5	.	.	CASSQGGAFKETQYF	TGTGCCAGCAGCCAAGGTGGTGCTTTCAAAGAGACCCAGTACTTC
TRBV7-6	TRBJ2-7	few	TRBD2	CASSRTSRDEQYF	TGTGCCAGCAGCCGGACTAGCCGGGACGAGCAGTACTTC
TRBV2	TRBJ2-1	.	TRBD2	CASSARTSGRVSYNEQFF	TGTGCCAGCAGTGCGAGGACTAGCGGGAGGGTATCCTACAATGAGCAGTTCTTC
TRBV10-3	TRBJ2-7	.	.	CAISESIVQDSYEQYF	TGTGCCATCAGTGAGTCTATTGTCCAGGACTCCTACGAGCAGTACTTC